These T cell receptor beta chains were read from a single sample in a study of cytomegalovirus exposure and HLA in healthy donors. Method: immunoSEQ multiplex PCR; TCRdb's copy keeps in-frame clones and lacks some. This table has 90,000 to 150,000 clones, 75% appearing once. Sequenced material: PBMCs. Receptors originate from a woman in her thirties or forties in good health and CMV-seropositive. Both conserved end residues are trimmed from each CDR3.

TRBV4-3 | ASSQAWTGGQPQH
TRBV10-3 | AISETPRLMNTEAF
TRBV9 | ASSVGSQSNTEAF
TRBV7-3 | ASSQNSRELF
TRBV27 | ASRLGANTQY
TRBV9 | ASSGPTGTEDTEAF
TRBV19 | ASSIDRVQVRGATQY
TRBV7-2 | ASSLRSGRSGYNEQF
TRBV28 | ASRDGQGVYYGYT
TRBV11-2 | ASSIGQVNNSPLH
TRBV6-5 | ASSYGAFVGPYEQY
TRBV27 | ASSGGQGVTDTQY
TRBV7-9 | ASSLRLVGELF
TRBV10-3 | AINGQGNTGELF
TRBV19 | ASKQVNQPQH
TRBV4-2 | ASSQDGSYEQY
TRBV10-1 | ASSLLAGGPRNNEQF
TRBV27 | ASSLSRTVLGTEAF
TRBV2 | ASSDSGSDSYNEQF
TRBV27 | ASSLAGASSSYEQY
TRBV29-1 | SAVRGLRLEQY
TRBV28 | ASETGGDREQY
TRBV29-1 | SVEEKGEQGLSGYT
TRBV4-2 | ASSQDTGGASETQY
TRBV29-1 | SVDSNPYNEQF
TRBV29-1 | SAARTEKNEQF
TRBV9 | ASSVGARQSSGNTIY
TRBV7-6 | ASSATTGGARDTEAF
TRBV6-5 | ASSYSGTGGEQY
TRBV29-1 | SVGLGQFGNTIY
TRBV27 | ASSLFRRGLSYEQY
TRBV5-1 | ASSLGRGDARSGNTIY
TRBV30 | AWSSGTSSYNEQF